This TCR beta chain came from a study of shared clonotypes between healthy human individuals. Some clones are missing from TCRdb's copy, which holds only in-frame ones; the method was immunoSEQ multiplex PCR. The table includes over 1.4 million clones, 95% to 97% detected once. Trimming removed 4 bases at V and 1 base at J, with 15 bases between. Germline V lookup: CDR1 SGHRS, CDR2 YFSETQ. The CDR3 has 16 amino acids. Sequenced sample: naive CD4+ T cells sorted from blood. Indicated subset: CD45RA+ positively selected. This receptor was obtained from a man younger than 45 in good health. The chain joins TRBV5-1 to TRBJ1-3; possible D gene TRBD1, 6 bases. This chain's CDR3 is CASSPEGGHSGNTIYF. The DNA of the CDR3 is TGCGCCAGCAGCCCCGAAGGGGGGCATTCTGGAAACACCATATATTTT.